The clone carrying this T cell receptor beta chain was counted a few times. Unique molecular identifiers were used to barcode this TCRbeta library. MiXCR, run by TCRdb on the PCR reads, gives a single entry per CDR3 protein. Found here are 200,000 to 250,000 distinct CDR3 sequences, 8% to 10% of them singletons; the top ten hold 6.2%. CDR3 length: 17 amino acids. Germline V gene data show CDR1 as MNHNS and CDR2 as SASEGT. V lost 0 bases to trimming and J lost 0 bases, with 14 bases between them. The source of the sample is a study of T-cell reconstitution after alpha-beta-depleted transplantation in children.

The gene calls are TRBV6-1 and TRBJ1-2; D gene ambiguous. Here the sequenced sample was PBMCs from the stem cell graft donor, taken from the stem cell graft. The TCR was taken from a human donor who donated a stem cell graft to a child with acute lymphoblastic leukemia. This chain's CDR3 is CASSEAQLTVANYGYTF. The CDR3 DNA sequence: TGTGCCAGCAGTGAAGCCCAACTAACGGTAGCTAACTATGGCTACACCTTC.